These 8 T cell receptor beta chains were sequenced from one sample in a study of CD8+ T cells in alopecia areata. Treatment defined: oral pan-JAK inhibitor, 5-10 mg twice daily. The sequencing template was cDNA reverse transcribed from extracted RNA. TCRdb's copy holds only in-frame clones and misses some; the assay was immunoSEQ multiplex PCR. Of under 250,000 clones in the sample, under 70% were seen once. The sequences come from CD4+ T cells sorted from blood, collected around week 46, from a patient treated with tofacitinib. The receptors originated from a human donor with alopecia areata.

The genes are TRBV29-1 and TRBJ1-1; 9 bases line up with TRBD1. The CDR3 length is 12 residues. The junction had 6 bases not matched to a gene; V was cut back by 7 bases and J by 6 bases. Germline V gives CDR1 SQVTM, CDR2 ANQGSEA. This CDR3 is CSARTGVSEAFF. The CDR3 bases are TGCAGCGCTCGGACAGGGGTCTCTGAAGCTTTCTTT.

This clone was seen only once. The V gene is TRBV2, the J gene TRBJ2-3; D could derive from TRBD1 or TRBD2 (5 bases each). Deletions cut 10 bases from V and 1 base from J, with 21 bases between. CDR1 SNHLY and CDR2 FYNNEI come from the germline V gene. This CDR3 is 16 amino acids long. CDR3 nucleotide sequence: TGTGCCACTAACCTAGGGCAGGGAGCACGCACAGATACGCAGTATTTT. Protein product: CATNLGQGARTDTQYF.

The chain couples TRBV2 to TRBJ1-5; D not resolved. This CDR3 comprises 14 residues. Germline loops: CDR1 SNHLY, CDR2 FYNNEI. V shed 7 bases and J shed 5 bases, with 15 bases lying between them. The CDR3 loop is CASTGGTADQPQHF. CDR3 bases: TGTGCCAGCACCGGAGGAACCGCTGATCAGCCCCAGCATTTT.

The sample holds a few counts of this clone. The chain has TRBV29-1 and TRBJ2-3; no firm D call. CDR3 length: 12 residues. V was clipped by 3 bases and J by 2 bases, with 6 bases between them. Germline loops: CDR1 SQVTM, CDR2 ANQGSEA. CDR3 protein: CSVEQDTDTQYF. The CDR3 DNA is TGCAGCGTTGAGCAAGACACAGATACGCAGTATTTT.

This chain links TRBV2 with TRBJ2-6; weak D call: TRBD1 (5 bases). Germline CDR1 and CDR2: SNHLY and FYNNEI. V was shortened by 7 bases and J by 1 base, with 20 bases between the two germline ends. The CDR3 is made up of 18 amino acids. The chain's CDR3 is CASTKQAAKGSGANVLTF. The CDR3 coding sequence is TGTGCCAGCACAAAACAGGCCGCCAAGGGTTCTGGGGCCAACGTCCTGACTTTC.

The chain is built from TRBV27 and TRBJ2-7; no definite D call. V was trimmed by 6 bases and J by 3 bases, leaving 15 bases between them. The CDR3 extends over 14 amino acids. CDR1 and CDR2 (germline): MNHEY, SMNVEV (reference sequence). DNA of the CDR3: TGTGCCAGCAGGCGGTCTTCTTCCAACTACGAGCAGTACTTC. Residues: CASRRSSSNYEQYF.

V gene TRBV6-5 combines with J gene TRBJ1-5; D gene unclear. V was trimmed by 0 bases and J by 8 bases, leaving 8 bases between them. The CDR3 extends over 13 amino acids. The germline gives CDR1 MNHEY, CDR2 SVGAGI. The CDR3 bases are TGTGCCAGCAGTTACTCGAAGAGGGAGCCCCAGCATTTT. It is translated as CASSYSKREPQHF.

The rearrangement uses TRBV29-1 and TRBJ2-3, with 9 positions matching TRBD2. Germline-derived CDR1 and CDR2 are SQVTM and ANQGSEA. This CDR3 comprises 15 residues. Unmatched junction bases numbered 3, after V lost 2 bases and J lost 0 bases. Written as DNA, the CDR3 is TGCAGCGTTGAATCGCGGGGGGGGAGCACAGATACGCAGTATTTT. Encoded protein: CSVESRGGSTDTQYF.